The next 23 T cell receptor beta chains were all read from a single sample in a study of cytomegalovirus exposure and HLA in healthy donors. Vbeta (60) and Jbeta (13) primers were used in the PCR. Sequencing used immunoSEQ multiplex PCR; TCRdb keeps in-frame clones, though not all of them. The table records more than 150,000 clones, roughly 88% of them present only once. The sample was PBMCs. These receptors originate from a girl aged 2 to 9 in good health and CMV-seropositive.

V gene TRBV28 combines with J gene TRBJ1-2, with 11 positions matching TRBD1. Germline lookup yields CDR1 MDHEN and CDR2 SYDVKM. This CDR3 comprises 15 residues. J gave up 4 bases and V 2 bases, and 3 bases lay outside the gene matches. Written as DNA, the CDR3 is TGTGCCAGCAGTTTAATCGGGACAGGGGGCTATGGCTACACCTTC. It specifies CASSLIGTGGYGYTF.

The J gene is TRBJ1-1, the V gene TRBV19; TRBD1 matches at 10 bases. CDR1 is LNHDA, CDR2 SQIVND, per germline (reference sequence). Losses at the gene ends were 5 bases for V and 5 bases for J; bases not matched to a gene: 11. The CDR3 runs 16 residues. The DNA for the CDR3 is TGTGCCAGTAGTTTGCCGGGACAGGGGATGGATACTGAAGCTTTCTTT. It encodes CASSLPGQGMDTEAFF.

This clone turned up a few times. This chain connects TRBV29-1 to TRBJ1-3; 7 bases map to TRBD1. J was trimmed by 2 bases and V by 4 bases; bases with no gene match: 5. Per the germline V gene, CDR1 is SQVTM and CDR2 is ANQGSEA. The CDR3 consists of 14 residues. The CDR3 DNA reads as TGCAGCGTTGGCCCAGGGGGGCCTGGAAACACCATATATTTT. The encoded protein is CSVGPGGPGNTIYF.

The CDR3 is CASSPTDGNTIYF. The CDR3 DNA follows: TGTGCCAGCTCACCGACAGACGGAAACACCATATATTTT. V usage is TRBV18 and J usage is TRBJ1-3; D might be TRBD1 (5 bases). Trimming shortened V by 3 bases and J by 4 bases, and 7 bases separated the two germline ends. Germline loops: CDR1 KGHSH, CDR2 LQKENI. CDR3 size: 13 residues.

The chain employs TRBV19 and TRBJ2-1; D may be TRBD1 or TRBD2 (10 bases each). CDR3 size: 18 residues. CDR1 and CDR2 (germline): LNHDA, SQIVND (reference sequence). The V end lost 9 bases, the J end lost 10 bases, and 34 bases lay between the germline ends. The DNA for the CDR3 is TGTGCCAGCGGCCGGGACAGGGGACCTAGCGGGAGCAGGGGGGAGCAGTTCTTC. This translates into CASGRDRGPSGSRGEQFF. The variable domain in full, completed from reference TRBV19 and TRBJ2-1, reads DGGITQSPKYLFRKEGQNVTLSCEQNLNHDAMYWYRQDPGQGLRLIYYSQIVNDFQKGDIAEGYSVSREKKESFPLTVTSAQKNPTAFYLCASGRDRGPSGSRGEQFFGPGTRLTVL.

This clone was detected only once. The chain links TRBV7-9 to TRBJ1-1; D uncertain. Per the germline V gene, CDR1 is SEHNR and CDR2 is FQNEAQ (reference sequence). V lost 1 base and J lost 0, with 6 bases in between. The CDR3 extends over 14 amino acids. The CDR3 sequence: CASSLGSLNTEAFF. The CDR3 coding sequence is TGTGCCAGCAGCTTAGGGAGTTTGAACACTGAAGCTTTCTTT.

This chain joins TRBV10-3 and TRBJ1-4, with TRBD1 matching 7 bases. Germline CDR1 reads ENHRY; CDR2 reads SYGVKD. The CDR3 has 12 residues. Unmatched junction bases numbered 6, after V lost 10 bases and J lost 7 bases. The CDR3, as DNA: TGTGCCACCCGGGACAGTTCTGAAAAACTGTTTTTT. As protein: CATRDSSEKLFF.

V usage is TRBV28 and J usage is TRBJ1-1; D not resolved. The V end was cut by 5 bases, the J end by 6 bases, with 13 bases between. CDR1 and CDR2 from the germline V gene are MDHEN and SYDVKM. The CDR3 has 13 residues. The CDR3 sequence: CASSGRIEAEAFF. CDR3 coding DNA: TGTGCCAGCAGTGGAAGGATTGAGGCTGAAGCTTTCTTT. The full variable domain, its missing parts supplied by reference TRBV28 and TRBJ1-1, is DVKVTQSSRYLVKRTGEKVFLECVQDMDHENMFWYRQDPGLGLRLIYFSYDVKMKEKGDIPEGYSVSREKKERFSLILESASTNQTSMYLCASSGRIEAEAFFGQGTRLTVV.

The chain couples TRBV19 to TRBJ1-5; TRBD1 is a possible D gene (6 bases). Looked up from germline, CDR1 is LNHDA and CDR2 is SQIVND (reference sequence). The CDR3 length is 15 residues. The V and J ends lost 5 bases and 8 bases respectively, with 19 bases between them. CDR3 bases: TGTGCCAGTAGTTCCCACCCCCAGGGGAGAGAGCCCCAGCATTTT. Translation gives CASSSHPQGREPQHF. The whole variable domain, remainder taken from reference TRBV19 and TRBJ1-5, is DGGITQSPKYLFRKEGQNVTLSCEQNLNHDAMYWYRQDPGQGLRLIYYSQIVNDFQKGDIAEGYSVSREKKESFPLTVTSAQKNPTAFYLCASSSHPQGREPQHFGDGTRLSIL.

V gene TRBV2 combines with J gene TRBJ2-7; 7 nucleotides align to TRBD1. This CDR3 is built from 15 residues. The junction had 8 bases not matched to a gene; V was cut back by 2 bases and J by 4 bases. Per germline, CDR1 SNHLY and CDR2 FYNNEI. The CDR3 protein is CASSEPEGQIYEQYF. CDR3 nucleotide sequence: TGTGCCAGCAGTGAACCAGAGGGACAGATTTACGAGCAGTACTTC. Full variable domain (remainder filled in from reference TRBV2 and TRBJ2-7): EPEVTQTPSHQVTQMGQEVILRCVPISNHLYFYWYRQILGQKVEFLVSFYNNEISEKSEIFDDQFSVERPDGSNFTLKIRSTKLEDSAMYFCASSEPEGQIYEQYFGPGTRLTVT.

In this sample, this clone turned up a few times. The V call is TRBV5-1, the J call TRBJ1-4, with TRBD1 identical over 7 bases. CDR3 length equals 15 residues. Trimming took 6 bases from V and 3 from J; bases not matched to a gene: 8. Germline lookup yields CDR1 SGHRS and CDR2 YFSETQ. The CDR3 spells CASTLQDRSNEKLFF. DNA of the CDR3: TGCGCCAGCACTTTGCAGGACAGGTCTAATGAAAAACTGTTTTTT.

The chain recombines TRBV5-1 with TRBJ2-7; TRBD1 agrees at 10 bases. In germline, CDR1 is SGHRS, CDR2 YFSETQ. The CDR3 is 14 residues long. Trimming cost V 3 bases and J 6 bases; bases outside gene matches: 6. The CDR3 region is CASSSRDRGGEQYF. In DNA, the CDR3 is TGCGCCAGCAGCTCCCGGGACAGGGGCGGCGAGCAGTACTTC.

This chain uses TRBV11-3 with TRBJ2-7; 9 nucleotides align to TRBD1. The CDR3 spans 18 residues. After removal of 5 bases from V and 1 base from J, the junction contained 15 bases not matched to a gene. Germline values: CDR1 SGHNT, CDR2 YENEEA. CDR3 coding DNA: TGTGCCAGCAGCCGGACAGGGGTGGACCACCTCCATTCCTACGAGCAGTACTTC. Translated, it gives CASSRTGVDHLHSYEQYF.

This sequence joins TRBV7-3 and TRBJ1-2; possibly TRBD1 for D (5 bases). Germline lookup yields CDR1 SGHTA and CDR2 FQGTGA. V lost 0 bases, J lost 8 bases, and 19 bases lay in between. The CDR3 loop spans 16 amino acids. CDR3 coding DNA: TGTGCCAGCAGCTTAACGGGGCAGGAATTCAGGAAGGGCTACACCTTC. Translating it yields CASSLTGQEFRKGYTF.

The chain combines TRBV6-1 with TRBJ1-2, with 9 positions matching TRBD1. The germline gives CDR1 MNHNS, CDR2 SASEGT. The CDR3 runs to 15 residues. The ends lost 2 bases at V and 5 bases at J; junction bases unmatched: 6. CDR3 nucleotide sequence: TGTGCCAGCAGTGAAAGGGGACAGGGCCAATATGGCTACACCTTC. The encoded protein is CASSERGQGQYGYTF.

Of note for this clone: Relative to the germline gene, one junction end is altered; a read error may explain this. This chain uses TRBV7-3 with TRBJ2-7; weak D call: TRBD1 (6 bases). Germline V lookup: CDR1 SGHTA, CDR2 FQGTGA. The CDR3 totals 15 residues. The CDR3 coding sequence is TGTACCAGCAGCTTAATGACCAGGGGTGGAGACGAGCAGTACTTC. This sequence encodes CTSSLMTRGGDEQYF.

The gene calls are TRBV2 and TRBJ2-7; D is perhaps TRBD1 (5 bases). The CDR3 has 11 residues. Germline V CDR1 and CDR2: SNHLY, FYNNEI. V lost 7 bases and J 3 bases, leaving 7 bases between the germline ends. In DNA form, the CDR3 reads TGTGCCAGCAACAGGTTCTACGAGCAGTACTTC. Translated: CASNRFYEQYF.

This clone was picked up one time. The gene calls are TRBV4-1 and TRBJ1-1; D is possibly TRBD1 (5 bases). V was trimmed by 3 bases and J by 7 bases, leaving 21 bases between them. Germline V gene data show CDR1 as MGHRA and CDR2 as YSYEKL. The CDR3 has 16 amino acids. CDR3 amino acids: CASSHWARLREGEAFF. For the CDR3, the DNA is TGCGCCAGCAGCCATTGGGCCCGCCTCAGGGAGGGTGAAGCTTTCTTT.

This clone was observed a few times. The chain links TRBV5-4 to TRBJ1-1, with TRBD1 identical over 8 bases. The CDR3 length is 14 residues. Unmatched junction bases numbered 11, after V lost 2 bases and J lost 11 bases. Germline V gene data show CDR1 as SGHNT and CDR2 as YYREEE (reference sequence). The CDR3 protein is CASSFFDRGREAFF. The CDR3 region has the DNA TGTGCCAGCAGCTTCTTCGACAGGGGCCGTGAGGCTTTCTTT.

The chain has TRBV30 and TRBJ1-1, with 7 positions matching TRBD1. V lost 4 bases and J lost 1; bases outside the gene matches: 6. The CDR3 extends over 14 amino acids. Per the germline V gene, CDR1 is GTSNPN and CDR2 is SVGIG (reference sequence). The CDR3 here is CAWTSGQPNTEAFF. The CDR3 nucleotides read TGTGCCTGGACCTCGGGACAGCCGAACACTGAAGCTTTCTTT.

There are a few counts of this clone. The rearrangement links TRBV29-1 to TRBJ2-3; no reliable D call. Germline V gene sequence: CDR1 SQVTM, CDR2 ANQGSEA. CDR3 length equals 12 residues. Trimming stripped 4 bases from V and 0 bases from J, with 5 bases between. For the CDR3, the DNA is TGCAGCGTTGGGGCTAGCACAGATACGCAGTATTTT. Protein product: CSVGASTDTQYF.

This chain connects TRBV30 to TRBJ2-1; D is possibly TRBD2 (6 bases). V shed 0 bases and J shed 12 bases, with 12 bases lying between them. This CDR3 contains 12 residues. Germline-derived CDR1 and CDR2 are GTSNPN and SVGIG (reference sequence). The DNA for the CDR3 is TGTGCCTGGAGTGTAGCCGGGACTGTGCAGTTCTTC. Translating it yields CAWSVAGTVQFF.

This chain connects TRBV29-1 to TRBJ1-1; a possible D gene is TRBD1 (5 bases). CDR1 is SQVTM, CDR2 ANQGSEA, per germline. This CDR3 is built from 13 residues. Trimming left V 7 bases short and J 0 bases short, with 12 bases between. CDR3 sequence reads: CSAMTAMNTEAFF. CDR3 bases: TGCAGCGCAATGACAGCTATGAACACTGAAGCTTTCTTT.